The 9 T cell receptor beta chains reported below all come from one sample, sequenced in a study of blood T cell repertoires in COVID-19. Only in-frame clones appear in the TCRdb table, and some are missing; sequencing was by immunoSEQ multiplex PCR. The data contain 150,000 to 250,000 clones, 65% to 90% of them singletons. The sample comprised PBMCs or T cells enriched from blood (not recorded which). The receptors were gathered from a man aged 35 to 55 who had recovered from COVID-19.

The V and J genes are TRBV9 and TRBJ1-2, with 7 bases that match TRBD1. CDR1 and CDR2 (germline): SGDLS, YYNGEE. V lost 3 bases to trimming and J lost 6 bases; unmatched junction nucleotides: 14. This CDR3 region has 16 residues. The CDR3 DNA reads TGTGCCAGCAGCGAAGCCCAAGGGGGCGCCGAGGATGGCTACACCTTC. Translation gives CASSEAQGGAEDGYTF. Based on the CDR3 plus reference TRBV9 and TRBJ1-2, the full variable domain is DSGVTQTPKHLITATGQRVTLRCSPRSGDLSVYWYQQSLDQGLQFLIQYYNGEERAKGNILERFSAQQFPDLHSELNLSSLELGDSALYFCASSEAQGGAEDGYTFGSGTRLTVV.

The table lists this clone with a count of one. J is TRBJ1-4 and V is TRBV28; 7 nucleotides agree with TRBD1. Per germline, CDR1 MDHEN and CDR2 SYDVKM. V trimming: 2 bases; J trimming: 5 bases; junction bases outside the gene matches: 5. This CDR3 comprises 15 residues. CDR3 bases: TGTGCCAGCAGTTTAGTCCGACAGGGAAATGAAAAACTGTTTTTT. Amino acids: CASSLVRQGNEKLFF. Full variable domain (outside the CDR3, taken from reference TRBV28 and TRBJ1-4): DVKVTQSSRYLVKRTGEKVFLECVQDMDHENMFWYRQDPGLGLRLIYFSYDVKMKEKGDIPEGYSVSREKKERFSLILESASTNQTSMYLCASSLVRQGNEKLFFGSGTQLSVL.

The CDR3 DNA is TGTGCCAGCAGTACCCCGACAGGCGCGAACACCGGGGAGCTGTTTTTT. This gives the protein CASSTPTGANTGELFF. The chain uses TRBV2 and TRBJ2-2; a possible D gene is TRBD1 (6 bases). Germline lookup yields CDR1 SNHLY and CDR2 FYNNEI. This CDR3 comprises 16 residues. Deletions cut 5 bases from V and 0 bases from J, with 13 bases between.

The chain has TRBV6-5 and TRBJ1-1; the D is unclear. The V and J ends lost 5 bases and 1 base respectively, with 11 bases between them. CDR1 and CDR2 from the germline V gene are MNHEY and SVGAGI. The CDR3 loop spans 14 amino acids. The CDR3 sequence: CASSSLAGNTEAFF. CDR3 sequence (DNA): TGTGCCAGCAGTAGTTTGGCAGGGAACACTGAAGCTTTCTTT.

V and J are TRBV4-2 and TRBJ2-3; TRBD2 matches 13 bases. V shed 1 base and J 4 bases; nucleotides not matched to a gene: 17. This CDR3 contains 21 residues. Germline V gene lookup returns CDR1 LGHNA and CDR2 YNFKEQ. CDR3 DNA sequence: TGTGCCAGCAGCCAAGTAACCGGGAGGTCCAGGACTAGCGGGAGTGCAGATACGCAGTATTTT. This gives the protein CASSQVTGRSRTSGSADTQYF.

The chain combines TRBV6-5 with TRBJ1-4; 7 bases align to TRBD1. CDR3 size: 14 residues. In germline, CDR1 is MNHEY, CDR2 SVGAGI. Unmatched junction bases numbered 2, after V lost 5 bases and J lost 2 bases. The CDR3 loop reads CASSKDRTNEKLFF. The CDR3 DNA reads as TGTGCCAGCAGTAAGGACAGGACTAATGAAAAACTGTTTTTT.

The V and J genes are TRBV11-2 and TRBJ1-2, with TRBD1 identical over 10 bases. The germline CDR1 and CDR2 sequences are SGHAT and FQNNGV. CDR3 length: 16 amino acids. Germline trimming cut 5 bases from V and 6 bases from J; bases unmatched to any gene: 12. The CDR3 spells CASSPRSDRGRNGYTF. DNA of the CDR3: TGTGCCAGCAGCCCGAGGTCAGACAGGGGGCGGAATGGCTACACCTTC. Using reference TRBV11-2 and TRBJ1-2 for the parts outside the CDR3, the full variable domain is EAGVAQSPRYKIIEKRQSVAFWCNPISGHATLYWYQQILGQGPKLLIQFQNNGVVDDSQLPKDRFSAERLKGVDSTLKIQPAKLEDSAVYLCASSPRSDRGRNGYTFGSGTRLTVV.

This clone was observed a few times. The CDR3, as DNA: TGCAGTGCACCGACAGAGAATGGCTACACCTTC. It encodes CSAPTENGYTF. This rearrangement joins TRBV20-1 to TRBJ1-2; D might be TRBD1 (5 bases). This CDR3 contains 11 residues. The V end lost 6 bases, the J end lost 6 bases, and 11 bases lay between the germline ends. Germline V gene sequence: CDR1 DFQATT, CDR2 SNEGSKA (reference sequence).

The J gene is TRBJ2-7, the V gene TRBV6-5; 11 bases line up with TRBD2. The CDR3 length is 16 residues. V shed 2 bases and J 4 bases; nucleotides not matched to a gene: 7. In germline, CDR1 is MNHEY, CDR2 SVGAGI. The CDR3 region has the DNA TGTGCCAGCAGTTACGGTCAGGGACTAGCGGCTTACGAGCAGTACTTC. This translates into CASSYGQGLAAYEQYF.